The 7 T cell receptor beta chains in this list originate from one sample, sequenced in a study of T cell repertoires in cytomegalovirus infection. TCRdb re-derived calls from the reads in MiXCR, one entry per CDR3 protein. Of 450,000 to 650,000 distinct CDR3 sequences listed, more than 25% are singletons. The material sequenced was PBMCs. These receptors were taken from a human donor in good health (CMV status not recorded). Some clones in this sample may be carry-over from other donors' samples.

Only a few counts were recorded for this clonotype. The chain employs TRBV18 and TRBJ1-5; weak D call: TRBD1 (5 bases). CDR1 is KGHSH, CDR2 LQKENI, per germline. The CDR3 is 15 amino acids. V lost 3 bases, J lost 3 bases, and 12 bases lay in between. This CDR3 is CASSPTDSFNQPQHF. CDR3 nucleotides: TGTGCCAGCTCACCTACCGACAGCTTCAATCAGCCCCAGCATTTT.

With regard to this clonotype: An end of the junction does not agree with germline; a read error may underlie this. Here the CDR3 reads CASSTGTDDYVYTF. The DNA for the CDR3 is TGTGCCAGCAGTACCGGGACAGATGACTATGTCTACACCTTC. The chain employs TRBV28 and TRBJ1-2, with 7 bases aligning to TRBD1. This CDR3 is 14 amino acids long. The germline V gene encodes CDR1 MDHEN and CDR2 SYDVKM.

The chain joins TRBV28 to TRBJ1-5; perhaps TRBD1 as D (5 bases). V was clipped by 9 bases and J by 6 bases, with 15 bases between them. Germline loops: CDR1 MDHEN, CDR2 SYDVKM. CDR3 length: 13 amino acids. The CDR3 region has the DNA TGTGCCAGTAGCAGGGAAGTTAGTCAGCCCCAGCATTTT. It specifies CASSREVSQPQHF.

The chain joins TRBV6-5 to TRBJ1-2; D is perhaps TRBD1 (5 bases). This CDR3 has 13 amino acids. The germline V and J ends were trimmed by 6 bases and 6 bases, with 14 bases remaining between them. CDR1 is MNHEY, CDR2 SVGAGI, per germline. CDR3 region: CASSPIGGDGYTF. The CDR3 bases are TGTGCCAGCAGCCCAATCGGGGGAGATGGCTACACCTTC.

This rearrangement joins TRBV12-3 or TRBV12-4 to TRBJ2-3; the match to TRBD2 covers 12 bases. This CDR3 has 16 residues. After removal of 3 bases from V and 4 bases from J, the junction contained 5 bases not matched to a gene. The DNA for the CDR3 is TGTGCCAGCAGTTTCCCCACTAGCGGGAGGCCAGATACGCAGTATTTT. Residues: CASSFPTSGRPDTQYF.

Ten or more counts support this clonotype. V usage is TRBV7-2 and J usage is TRBJ2-1; D perhaps matches TRBD2 (5 bases). The length of the CDR3 is 14 residues. Looked up from germline, CDR1 is SGHTA and CDR2 is FQGNSA. Between the trimmed V and J ends, which lost 6 bases and 0 bases, there was a span of 9 bases. As DNA, the CDR3 is TGTGCCAGCAGTCGGGAATCCTCCTACAATGAGCAGTTCTTC. Residues: CASSRESSYNEQFF.

This clonotype was observed many times. The rearrangement uses TRBV7-2 and TRBJ1-4, with TRBD1 identical over 8 bases. Germline values: CDR1 SGHTA, CDR2 FQGNSA. CDR3 size: 15 residues. J was trimmed by 8 bases and V by 5 bases; bases with no gene match: 10. DNA of the CDR3: TGTGCCAGCAGCGTCAACAGGGGGTTGGGAGAAAAACTGTTTTTT. It encodes CASSVNRGLGEKLFF. Full variable domain (remainder filled in from reference TRBV7-2 and TRBJ1-4): GAGVSQSPSNKVTEKGKDVELRCDPISGHTALYWYRQSLGQGLEFLIYFQGNSAPDKSGLPSDRFSAERTGGSVSTLTIQRTQQEDSAVYLCASSVNRGLGEKLFFGSGTQLSVL.